These 20 T cell receptor beta chains were sequenced from one sample in a study of cytomegalovirus exposure and HLA in healthy donors. A multiplex PCR was run with 60 Vbeta primers and 13 Jbeta primers. Measured with immunoSEQ multiplex PCR; TCRdb has only the in-frame clones, and not every one. Here the sample spans more than 120,000 clones, 80% to 85% being singletons. The sequenced material came from PBMCs. The receptor source for this set is a woman between 25 and 40 years old in good health and CMV-seronegative.

For this clone: The junction does not match germline at one end; this may be a read error. The V call is TRBV7-9, the J call TRBJ1-1, with TRBD1 as a possible D gene (6 bases). The germline V gene has CDR1 SEHNR and CDR2 FQNEAQ (reference sequence). The CDR3 contains 12 residues. For the CDR3, the DNA is TGTTCCAGCTTCGACAGGTTTACTGAAGCTTTCTTT. Its translation is CSSFDRFTEAFF.

The J gene is TRBJ2-5, the V gene TRBV19; no definite D call. V was shortened by 3 bases and J by 1 base, with 6 bases between the two germline ends. CDR1 and CDR2 from the germline V gene are LNHDA and SQIVND (reference sequence). The CDR3 is 13 amino acids. The CDR3 here is CASSMRFQETQYF. In nucleotides, the CDR3 is TGTGCCAGTAGTATGAGGTTCCAAGAGACCCAGTACTTC. The whole variable domain, filled in from reference TRBV19 and TRBJ2-5, reads DGGITQSPKYLFRKEGQNVTLSCEQNLNHDAMYWYRQDPGQGLRLIYYSQIVNDFQKGDIAEGYSVSREKKESFPLTVTSAQKNPTAFYLCASSMRFQETQYFGPGTRLLVL.

The chain combines TRBV19 with TRBJ1-2; D is undetermined. CDR3 length equals 15 residues. Trimming pared 6 bases from V and 0 bases from J, leaving 14 bases between. Germline assignment: CDR1 LNHDA and CDR2 SQIVND (reference sequence). The CDR3 sequence is CASRLGEAANYGYTF. The CDR3 DNA follows: TGTGCCAGTAGACTCGGGGAGGCGGCTAACTATGGCTACACCTTC.

The chain joins TRBV7-8 to TRBJ1-6; D is perhaps TRBD1 (5 bases). The V gene lost 5 bases and the J gene lost 7 bases, with 9 bases spanning the gap. The CDR3 extends over 13 amino acids. Germline V lookup: CDR1 SGHVS, CDR2 FQNEAQ. The CDR3 DNA reads as TGTGCCAGCAGCGTAAAGGGGAATTCACCCCTCCACTTT. Residues: CASSVKGNSPLHF.

The rearrangement uses TRBV27 and TRBJ2-1; 7 bases line up with TRBD1. This CDR3 contains 16 residues. Germline loops: CDR1 MNHEY, CDR2 SMNVEV (reference sequence). V was pared by 5 bases and J by 5 bases, with 12 bases of the junction left unmatched. In nucleotides, the CDR3 is TGTGCCAGCAGTCCCCCTTCCGGGACAGTAGACAATGAGCAGTTCTTC. This codes for CASSPPSGTVDNEQFF.

The J gene is TRBJ1-2, the V gene TRBV27; 7 bases agree with TRBD1. Trimming removed 0 bases from V and 2 bases from J; junction bases left unmatched: 3. Germline V gene data show CDR1 as MNHEY and CDR2 as SMNVEV (reference sequence). The CDR3 consists of 15 residues. DNA for the CDR3: TGTGCCAGCAGTTTATCAACAGGGGCCAACTATGGCTACACCTTC. Protein sequence: CASSLSTGANYGYTF.

The rearrangement uses TRBV5-6 and TRBJ2-3; D remains ambiguous. This CDR3 comprises 11 residues. Between the trimmed V and J ends, which lost 4 bases and 7 bases, there was a span of 7 bases. CDR1 is SGHDT, CDR2 YYEEEE, per germline. The CDR3 here is CASSRSYTQYF. The CDR3 coding sequence is TGTGCCAGCAGCCGGTCATATACGCAGTATTTT.

This sequence joins TRBV27 and TRBJ1-4; D is perhaps TRBD1 (6 bases). The CDR3 runs to 18 residues. CDR1 and CDR2 (germline): MNHEY, SMNVEV (reference sequence). Trimming left V 5 bases short and J 3 bases short, with 22 bases between. The CDR3: CASSARRGAGRANEKLFF. The CDR3 DNA sequence: TGTGCCAGCAGTGCGCGACGGGGGGCAGGTCGGGCTAATGAAAAACTGTTTTTT.

The chain has TRBV4-1 and TRBJ2-7; D remains unclear. This CDR3 has 13 residues. The ends were cut back, 0 bases at V and 6 bases at J, with 9 bases in the middle. CDR1 and CDR2 from the germline V gene are MGHRA and YSYEKL. The CDR3 is CASSQEEAREQYF. In DNA form, the CDR3 reads TGCGCCAGCAGCCAAGAGGAAGCGCGCGAGCAGTACTTC.

The V and J genes are TRBV7-9 and TRBJ1-1, with 7 bases fitting TRBD1. With 3 bases clipped from V and 5 bases from J, the junction kept 3 bases outside the gene matches. CDR3 length: 13 amino acids. Germline V gives CDR1 SEHNR, CDR2 FQNEAQ (reference sequence). In DNA, the CDR3 is TGTGCCAGCAGCTTCAACAGGGGTACTGAAGCTTTCTTT. Protein sequence: CASSFNRGTEAFF.

The J gene is TRBJ2-2, the V gene TRBV10-3; 13 positions match TRBD2. The CDR3 length is 17 residues. The germline V gene has CDR1 ENHRY and CDR2 SYGVKD. J gave up 3 bases and V 3 bases, and 4 bases lay outside the gene matches. In DNA, the CDR3 is TGTGCCATCAGTGACACTAGCGGGGGGGCATACACCGGGGAGCTGTTTTTT. The encoded protein is CAISDTSGGAYTGELFF.

This clone was counted once. This sequence joins TRBV7-7 and TRBJ1-1; possible D gene TRBD1, 6 bases. CDR3 length: 13 residues. Between the trimmed V and J ends, which lost 10 bases and 4 bases, there was a span of 16 bases. The germline gives CDR1 SSHAT, CDR2 FNYEAQ (reference sequence). In nucleotides, the CDR3 is TGTGCCATCAAGTGGGGGGGCGGCACTGAAGCTTTCTTT. Its protein product is CAIKWGGGTEAFF.

The chain links TRBV9 to TRBJ2-3; D perhaps matches TRBD2 (8 bases). This CDR3 is 17 amino acids long. Trimming removed 0 bases at V and 6 bases at J, with 20 bases between. The germline CDR1 and CDR2 sequences are SGDLS and YYNGEE. For the CDR3, the DNA is TGTGCCAGCAGCGTAGGTGTCTCGGGAGGGGGCGGGGATACGCAGTATTTT. It translates to CASSVGVSGGGGDTQYF.

This chain connects TRBV5-1 to TRBJ1-3; TRBD1 matches at 8 bases. Germline V gene lookup returns CDR1 SGHRS and CDR2 YFSETQ. The CDR3 consists of 15 residues. J gave up 4 bases and V 4 bases, and 7 bases lay outside the gene matches. The CDR3, as DNA: TGCGCCAGCAGCGAGGACAGGGCGGGAGGAAACACCATATATTTT. Protein: CASSEDRAGGNTIYF.

The rearrangement links TRBV30 to TRBJ2-2, with 7 nucleotides matching TRBD1. Germline V gives CDR1 GTSNPN, CDR2 SVGIG (reference sequence). V was pared by 5 bases and J by 7 bases, with 13 bases of the junction left unmatched. The CDR3 loop spans 15 amino acids. CDR3: CAWSKHTGDIGELFF. In nucleotides, the CDR3 is TGTGCCTGGTCAAAACACACAGGGGATATCGGGGAGCTGTTTTTT.

The chain employs TRBV5-1 and TRBJ1-2; 11 bases fit TRBD1. Germline trimming cut 3 bases from V and 3 bases from J; bases unmatched to any gene: 1. Germline V gene data show CDR1 as SGHRS and CDR2 as YFSETQ. The CDR3 spans 14 residues. CDR3 region: CASSWTGGDYGYTF. Written as DNA, the CDR3 is TGCGCCAGCAGCTGGACAGGGGGCGACTATGGCTACACCTTC.

The CDR3 region has the DNA TGTGCCAGCAGCTTCAGGACAGTTAGCAATCAGCCCCAGCATTTT. Translation: CASSFRTVSNQPQHF. V is TRBV7-3 and J is TRBJ1-5; D is perhaps TRBD1 (6 bases). Germline CDR1 SGHTA, CDR2 FQGTGA. The CDR3 is 15 amino acids. V gave up 3 bases and J gave up 0 bases, with 9 bases separating them. The complete variable domain, with remaining parts taken from reference TRBV7-3 and TRBJ1-5, reads GAGVSQTPSNKVTEKGKYVELRCDPISGHTALYWYRQSLGQGPEFLIYFQGTGAADDSGLPNDRFFAVRPEGSVSTLKIQRTERGDSAVYLCASSFRTVSNQPQHFGDGTRLSIL.

The CDR3 sequence is CASSSIPEPGNTIYF. CDR3 nucleotide sequence: TGTGCCAGCAGCTCCATCCCAGAACCTGGAAACACCATATATTTT. The V call is TRBV7-2, the J call TRBJ1-3, with D unclear. Germline values: CDR1 SGHTA, CDR2 FQGNSA. Trimming stripped 4 bases from V and 2 bases from J, with 12 bases between. This CDR3 has 15 residues.

The genes are TRBV7-6 and TRBJ1-2; D is unresolved. Germline V gene data show CDR1 as SGHVS and CDR2 as FNYEAQ. This CDR3 contains 14 residues. V was trimmed by 5 bases and J by 1 base, leaving 11 bases between them. The CDR3 DNA is TGTGCCAGCAGCCCCTGGGAGTTTAACTATGGCTACACCTTC. Residues: CASSPWEFNYGYTF. The full variable domain, in which reference TRBV7-6 and TRBJ1-2 provide the parts outside the CDR3, is GAGVSQSPRYKVTKRGQDVALRCDPISGHVSLYWYRQALGQGPEFLTYFNYEAQQDKSGLPNDRFSAERPEGSISTLTIQRTEQRDSAMYRCASSPWEFNYGYTFGSGTRLTVV.

This sequence joins TRBV10-1 and TRBJ1-5; D ambiguous. The CDR3 spans 15 residues. Germline CDR1 WNHNN, CDR2 SYGVQD (reference sequence). V lost 4 bases and J 3 bases, leaving 13 bases between the germline ends. This CDR3 is CASSGFEQFNQPQHF. In DNA, the CDR3 is TGCGCCAGCAGTGGTTTCGAACAGTTCAATCAGCCCCAGCATTTT.